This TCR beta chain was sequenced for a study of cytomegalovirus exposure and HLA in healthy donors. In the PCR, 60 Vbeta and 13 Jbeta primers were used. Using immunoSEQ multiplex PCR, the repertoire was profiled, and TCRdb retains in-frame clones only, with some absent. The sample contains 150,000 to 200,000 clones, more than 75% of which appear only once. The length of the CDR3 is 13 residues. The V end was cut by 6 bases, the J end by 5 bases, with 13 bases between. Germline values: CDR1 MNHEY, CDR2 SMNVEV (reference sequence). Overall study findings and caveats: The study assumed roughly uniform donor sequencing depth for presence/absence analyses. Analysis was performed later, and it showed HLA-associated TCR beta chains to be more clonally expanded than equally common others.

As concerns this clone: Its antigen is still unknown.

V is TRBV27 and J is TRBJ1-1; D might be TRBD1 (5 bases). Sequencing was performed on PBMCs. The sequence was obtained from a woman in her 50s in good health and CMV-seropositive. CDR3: CASRLGVGTEAFF. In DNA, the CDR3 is TGTGCCAGCAGGCTAGGGGTTGGGACTGAAGCTTTCTTT.